A single sample is the source of the 24 T cell receptor beta chains below, sequenced in a study of T cells after yellow fever vaccination (dated by TCRdb to the late 2010s). The sample's treatment or condition label, in plain terms: live attenuated yellow fever vaccine strain. The library was built by means of 5' RACE. Sequenced using an Illumina HiSeq 2500. Using fastp trimming at Q25 and MiXCR clonotype assembly, TCRdb reanalyzed the public sequencing data and kept in-frame beta chains. Under each unique CDR3 protein, matching rows form one entry showing the most common genes and DNA. The sample table holds some 32,000 distinct CDR3 sequences, of which approximately 7% were seen once. Approximately 23% of the sample goes to the ten largest clones. The source was PBMCs, either bulk or a sorted T-cell subset (CD4+, CD8+, memory, or dextramer-sorted; not recorded which), collected on the day of the first yellow fever vaccination. The receptors were sampled from a man younger than 30 who received the YFV17D yellow fever vaccine.

This clonotype showed up just a few times. The rearrangement joins TRBV6-2 or TRBV6-3 to TRBJ1-5; D is ambiguous. The CDR3 extends over 15 amino acids. Trimming took off 4 bases at V and 7 bases at J, with 17 bases between the two ends. Germline assignment: CDR1 MNHEY and CDR2 SVGEGT. CDR3 region: CASSFSPGPHQPQHF. DNA for the CDR3: TGTGCCAGCAGTTTCTCACCTGGACCCCACCAGCCCCAGCATTTT.

There are many counts of this clonotype. V is TRBV5-1 and J is TRBJ2-2, with D uncertain. V lost 0 bases and J 4 bases, leaving 10 bases between the germline ends. Per germline, CDR1 SGHRS and CDR2 YFSETQ. The CDR3 sequence is 15 residues long. CDR3 DNA sequence: TGCGCCAGCAGCTTGGCCAGACCGGTCACCGGGGAGCTGTTTTTT. It is translated as CASSLARPVTGELFF.

This clonotype came up many times. The CDR3 protein is CSAPPLAGERTQYF. The CDR3 DNA is TGCAGTGCCCCTCCCCTAGCGGGGGAGCGGACCCAGTACTTC. The chain is built from TRBV20-1 and TRBJ2-5, with TRBD2 matching over 10 bases. The CDR3 has 14 amino acids. V trimming: 6 bases; J trimming: 7 bases; junction bases outside the gene matches: 11. Germline V lookup: CDR1 DFQATT, CDR2 SNEGSKA (reference sequence).

The rearrangement uses TRBV6-2 or TRBV6-3 and TRBJ2-3; 7 bases are a match to TRBD1. The V and J ends lost 2 bases and 3 bases, in that order; junction bases with no gene match: 5. CDR1 is MNHEY and CDR2 is SVGEGT in the germline V gene. The CDR3 has 15 amino acids. In nucleotides, the CDR3 is TGTGCCAGCAGTTACGGAGACAGGGATACAGATACGCAGTATTTT. It yields the protein CASSYGDRDTDTQYF.

This clonotype has at least ten counts. The chain couples TRBV25-1 to TRBJ2-1; 10 positions match TRBD2. V gave up 2 bases and J gave up 5 bases; unmatched junction bases: 6. The CDR3 extends over 16 amino acids. From germline, CDR1 is MGHDK and CDR2 SYGVNS. The CDR3 coding sequence is TGTGCCAGCAGTGAACCCCCTAGCGGGGGTCACAATGAGCAGTTCTTC. It translates to CASSEPPSGGHNEQFF.

This clonotype was recorded at least ten times. The rearrangement links TRBV29-1 to TRBJ1-1; 9 nucleotides agree with TRBD1. Germline trimming cut 6 bases from V and 6 bases from J; bases unmatched to any gene: 8. Germline V gene sequence: CDR1 SQVTM, CDR2 ANQGSEA. CDR3 length: 13 residues. The CDR3 region is CSVGQGTRAEAFF. CDR3 coding DNA: TGCAGCGTCGGACAGGGGACGAGGGCTGAAGCTTTCTTT.

This sequence joins TRBV29-1 and TRBJ1-2, with D possibly being TRBD1 (6 bases). The CDR3 runs 13 residues. Deletions cut 8 bases from V and 3 bases from J, with 16 bases between. Germline values: CDR1 SQVTM, CDR2 ANQGSEA. CDR3 coding DNA: TGCAGCTCCCAAGGGGGGCTCGACTATGGCTACACCTTC. As protein: CSSQGGLDYGYTF.

This clonotype was observed many times. The chain has TRBV24-1 and TRBJ1-2, with D perhaps matching TRBD1 (5 bases). Germline V lookup: CDR1 KGHDR, CDR2 SFDVKD. Trimming left V 6 bases short and J 2 bases short, with 9 bases between. The CDR3 loop spans 13 amino acids. DNA of the CDR3: TGTGCCACCAGTCGGGGGACGAACTATGGCTACACCTTC. This encodes CATSRGTNYGYTF.

This clonotype was picked up a small number of times. The chain couples TRBV12-3 or TRBV12-4 to TRBJ2-5; 8 bases are shared with TRBD2. The CDR3 spans 14 residues. J gave up 4 bases and V 7 bases, and 8 bases lay outside the gene matches. The CDR3 sequence is CASTGGGGRETQYF. The CDR3 nucleotides read TGTGCCAGCACGGGAGGGGGGGGGCGAGAGACCCAGTACTTC.

This chain joins TRBV12-5 and TRBJ2-1; 8 bases match TRBD1. This CDR3 has 14 amino acids. The V segment lost 3 bases and the J segment 9 bases; nucleotides outside the gene matches: 7. Germline CDR1 reads LGHNT; CDR2 reads FRNRAP. CDR3 DNA: TGTGCTAGTGGTTTCGGGACAGGAGTCTTTGAGCAGTTCTTC. It is translated as CASGFGTGVFEQFF.

This clonotype was seen repeatedly, ten times or more. The chain joins TRBV4-3 to TRBJ2-2; 10 bases are a match to TRBD2. The CDR3 runs to 17 residues. Unmatched junction bases numbered 5, after V lost 0 bases and J lost 4 bases. The germline CDR1 and CDR2 sequences are LGHNA and YSLEER. Written as DNA, the CDR3 is TGCGCCAGCAGCCAAGATGGGCTAGCGGGGGCCACCGGGGAGCTGTTTTTT. This translates into CASSQDGLAGATGELFF.

The V gene is TRBV7-2, the J gene TRBJ2-5; 8 bases agree with TRBD1. The CDR3 spans 16 residues. V gave up 1 base and J gave up 7 bases; unmatched junction bases: 11. Per the germline V gene, CDR1 is SGHTA and CDR2 is FQGNSA. CDR3 in amino acids: CASSLGAGTGPRTQYF. CDR3 coding DNA: TGTGCCAGCAGCTTAGGGGCCGGGACAGGTCCAAGGACCCAGTACTTC.

The chain has TRBV27 and TRBJ1-2; possibly TRBD1 for D (5 bases). The length of the CDR3 is 13 residues. Germline loops: CDR1 MNHEY, CDR2 SMNVEV (reference sequence). V lost 7 bases and J lost 2, with 11 bases in between. Written as DNA, the CDR3 is TGTGCCAGCACCCCTCGGGGGAACTATGGCTACACCTTC. This sequence encodes CASTPRGNYGYTF.

In its sample, this clonotype is medium-sized. The chain links TRBV10-3 to TRBJ2-5, with a weak D call TRBD1 (5 bases). This CDR3 has 15 amino acids. V dropped 0 bases and J dropped 4 bases, with 12 bases sitting between them. Germline V gene data show CDR1 as ENHRY and CDR2 as SYGVKD. The CDR3 loop is CAISESGHHLETQYF. In DNA form, the CDR3 reads TGTGCCATCAGTGAGTCGGGGCACCACTTAGAGACCCAGTACTTC.

This clonotype showed up many times. The chain couples TRBV10-3 to TRBJ2-1; 10 bases fit TRBD2. Trimming took 10 bases from V and 3 from J; bases not matched to a gene: 9. The CDR3 has 15 residues. CDR1 and CDR2 (germline): ENHRY, SYGVKD. The CDR3 nucleotides are TGTGCCACCGGGCCTAGCGGGGGCCACTACAATGAGCAGTTCTTC. Translated, it gives CATGPSGGHYNEQFF.

This clonotype was seen ten or more times. The CDR3 nucleotides are TGTGCCAGCAGTTTTCAACGGGACAGCTACAATGAGCAGTTCTTC. Translating gives CASSFQRDSYNEQFF. The rearrangement uses TRBV27 and TRBJ2-1, with 7 bases fitting TRBD1. CDR3 length equals 15 residues. Trimming removed 3 bases from V and 3 bases from J; junction bases left unmatched: 5. Germline lookup yields CDR1 MNHEY and CDR2 SMNVEV (reference sequence).

This clonotype was seen at least ten times. The chain is built from TRBV3-1 and TRBJ2-3, with D uncertain. This CDR3 is built from 15 residues. Germline V gives CDR1 LGHDT, CDR2 YNNKEL (reference sequence). Trimming left V 6 bases short and J 6 bases short, with 19 bases between. CDR3 protein: CASSLSFDYADTQYF. The CDR3 nucleotides are TGTGCCAGCAGTCTTTCCTTCGATTATGCGGATACGCAGTATTTT.

This clonotype was counted ten times or more. The chain employs TRBV7-6 and TRBJ1-3; no firm D call. The CDR3 extends over 16 amino acids. Trimming stripped 5 bases from V and 0 bases from J, with 14 bases between. Germline CDR1 is SGHVS and CDR2 is FNYEAQ. The CDR3: CASSPVSVSSGNTIYF. The CDR3 DNA sequence: TGTGCCAGCAGCCCCGTTTCAGTGTCCTCTGGAAACACCATATATTTT.

This clonotype has ten or more counts. The chain recombines TRBV12-3 or TRBV12-4 with TRBJ2-5; TRBD2 matches 8 bases. The CDR3 runs 15 residues. Germline trimming cut 6 bases from V and 5 bases from J; bases unmatched to any gene: 11. CDR3 coding DNA: TGTGCCAGCAGATCCCACGGGGGGGTTCGGGAGACCCAGTACTTC. This encodes CASRSHGGVRETQYF.

This clonotype has at least ten counts. The chain carries TRBV7-9 and TRBJ2-7; D is unresolved. The CDR3 totals 11 residues. The germline gives CDR1 SEHNR, CDR2 FQNEAQ (reference sequence). V gave up 5 bases and J gave up 7 bases, with 9 bases separating them. This CDR3 is CASSRYREQYF. The CDR3 DNA reads as TGTGCCAGCAGCCGATACAGAGAGCAGTACTTC. Supplemented by reference TRBV7-9 and TRBJ2-7, the full variable domain reads DTGVSQNPRHKITKRGQNVTFRCDPISEHNRLYWYRQTLGQGPEFLTYFQNEAQLEKSRLLSDRFSAERPKGSFSTLEIQRTEQGDSAMYLCASSRYREQYFGPGTRLTVT.

This clonotype was seen many times. The chain joins TRBV18 to TRBJ2-7, with TRBD2 as a possible D gene (5 bases). Germline V gives CDR1 KGHSH, CDR2 LQKENI. The CDR3 is 15 residues long. The ends were cut back, 3 bases at V and 6 bases at J, with 18 bases in the middle. The CDR3 region has the DNA TGTGCCAGCTCACCGCCGGCACGACCACGGGGCGAGCAGTACTTC. Translated: CASSPPARPRGEQYF.

The CDR3 sequence is CASSQYRASTDTQYF. The CDR3 bases are TGTGCCAGCAGCCAATACAGGGCGAGCACAGATACGCAGTATTTT. This chain uses TRBV7-3 with TRBJ2-3; D is possibly TRBD1 (6 bases). Looked up from germline, CDR1 is SGHTA and CDR2 is FQGTGA. V shed 5 bases and J shed 0 bases, with 12 bases lying between them. The CDR3 extends over 15 amino acids.

About this clonotype: This may be a read error: a much more frequent sequence differs by one nucleotide. The chain uses TRBV3-1 and TRBJ1-2; a weak D match, TRBD1 (5 bases). Germline V gene lookup returns CDR1 LGHDT and CDR2 YNNKEL (reference sequence). This CDR3 is built from 16 residues. DNA for the CDR3: TGTGTCAGCAGCCCAAGCTCCAGGGTTCGACTGCGGGGCTACACCTTC. It codes for CVSSPSSRVRLRGYTF.

This clonotype was seen ten or more times. The chain links TRBV2 to TRBJ2-5; unclear D gene. V lost 5 bases to trimming and J lost 3 bases, with 4 bases between them. There are 11 residues in the CDR3. The germline V gene has CDR1 SNHLY and CDR2 FYNNEI. CDR3 loop: CASSYEETQYF. The CDR3 DNA reads as TGTGCCAGCAGTTATGAAGAGACCCAGTACTTC.